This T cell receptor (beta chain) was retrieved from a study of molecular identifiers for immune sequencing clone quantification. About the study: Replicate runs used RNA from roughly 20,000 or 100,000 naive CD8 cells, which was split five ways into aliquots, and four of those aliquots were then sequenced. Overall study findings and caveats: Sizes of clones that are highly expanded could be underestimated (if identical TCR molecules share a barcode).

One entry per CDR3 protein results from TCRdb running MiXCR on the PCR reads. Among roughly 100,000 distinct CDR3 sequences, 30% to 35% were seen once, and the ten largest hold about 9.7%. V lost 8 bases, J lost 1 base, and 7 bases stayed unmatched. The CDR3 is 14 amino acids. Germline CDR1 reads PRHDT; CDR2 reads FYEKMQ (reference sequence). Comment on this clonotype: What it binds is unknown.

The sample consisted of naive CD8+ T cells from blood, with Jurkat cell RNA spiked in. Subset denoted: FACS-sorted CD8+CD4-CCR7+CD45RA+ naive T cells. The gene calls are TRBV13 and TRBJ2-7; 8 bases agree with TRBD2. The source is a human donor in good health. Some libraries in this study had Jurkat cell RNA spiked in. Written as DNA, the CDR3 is TGTGCCAGCGGGGAGGCGGGAGGTTCCTACGAGCAGTACTTC. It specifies CASGEAGGSYEQYF.